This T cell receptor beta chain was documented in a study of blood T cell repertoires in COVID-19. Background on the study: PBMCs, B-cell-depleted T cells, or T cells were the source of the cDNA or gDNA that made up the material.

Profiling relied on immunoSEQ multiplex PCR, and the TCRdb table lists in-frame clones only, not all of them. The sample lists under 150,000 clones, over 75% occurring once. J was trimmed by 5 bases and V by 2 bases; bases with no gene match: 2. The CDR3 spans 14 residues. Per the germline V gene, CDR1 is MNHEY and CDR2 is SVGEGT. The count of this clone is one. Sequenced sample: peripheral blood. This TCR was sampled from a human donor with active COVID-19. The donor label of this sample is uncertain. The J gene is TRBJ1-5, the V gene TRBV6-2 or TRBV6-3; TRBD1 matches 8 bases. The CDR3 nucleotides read TGTGCCAGCAGTTACGCAGGGGGCTATCAGCCCCAGCATTTT. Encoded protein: CASSYAGGYQPQHF.